This entry is about one TCR beta chain. These data are taken from a study of blood T cell repertoires in COVID-19. Study context: From T cells, B-cell-depleted T cells, or PBMCs came the material, which was cDNA or gDNA.

Original data processing: The assay estimated nucleated cells by amplifying reference gene primers. Repertoires were generated with immunoSEQ multiplex PCR, while TCRdb's copy carries only in-frame clones and drops some. V, J and clone size are taken as reported in that table, and D and trimming were inferred from the DNA itself. The sample lists 360,000 or so clones; roughly 87% were seen once. This CDR3 spans 11 amino acids. Trimming stripped 7 bases from V and 4 bases from J, with 10 bases between. Germline V gene data show CDR1 as GTSNPN and CDR2 as SVGIG (reference sequence). Sequenced input: peripheral blood. V usage is TRBV30 and J usage is TRBJ1-2; no clear D gene. The receptor comes from an older woman with COVID-19, enrolled during active disease. The CDR3 coding sequence is TGTGCCTTGTCCCCATCCTATGGCTACACCTTC. This gives the protein CALSPSYGYTF.